This T cell receptor (beta chain) was observed in a study of T cell responses to AZD1222 COVID-19 vaccine. Study-level findings and limits: Seropositive status at baseline applied to only five to seven AZD1222 recipients. Donors, mostly white British, included more females; clonal diversity was possibly underestimated. Breadth and depth of Spike-specific TCRs rose after two AZD1222 doses. Spike as a whole was targeted by vaccine-associated CD4 TCRs, dominant at 160-218 and 743-854.

About this clone itself: Its target is unknown.

Assay used: immunoSEQ multiplex PCR; TCRdb lists only in-frame clones, some missing. The data show 150,000 to 200,000 clones, about 92% seen once. V was pared by 7 bases and J by 0 bases, with 10 bases between. The CDR3 is 14 residues long. Germline loops: CDR1 LNHDA, CDR2 SQIVND (reference sequence). The chain employs TRBV19 and TRBJ1-5; D not certain. This receptor was obtained from an adult in good health. The specimen was peripheral blood, collected on day 0 of AZD1222 vaccination. DNA for the CDR3: TGTGCCAGTAAGCGGAGATATAGCAATCAGCCCCAGCATTTT. This sequence encodes CASKRRYSNQPQHF.